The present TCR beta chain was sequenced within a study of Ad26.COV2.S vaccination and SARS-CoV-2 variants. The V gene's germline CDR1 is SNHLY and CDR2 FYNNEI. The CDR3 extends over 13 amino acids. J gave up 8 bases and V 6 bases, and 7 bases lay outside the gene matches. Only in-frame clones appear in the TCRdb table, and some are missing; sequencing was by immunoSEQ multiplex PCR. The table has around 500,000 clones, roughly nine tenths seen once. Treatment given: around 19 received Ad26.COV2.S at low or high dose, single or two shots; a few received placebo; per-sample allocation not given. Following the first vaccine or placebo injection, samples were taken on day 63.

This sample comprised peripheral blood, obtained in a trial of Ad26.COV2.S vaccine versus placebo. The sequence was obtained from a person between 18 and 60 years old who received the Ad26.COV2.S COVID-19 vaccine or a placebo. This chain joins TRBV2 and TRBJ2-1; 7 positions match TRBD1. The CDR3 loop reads CASSETGVHEQFF. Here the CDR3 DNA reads TGTGCCAGCAGCGAAACAGGGGTGCATGAGCAGTTCTTC.